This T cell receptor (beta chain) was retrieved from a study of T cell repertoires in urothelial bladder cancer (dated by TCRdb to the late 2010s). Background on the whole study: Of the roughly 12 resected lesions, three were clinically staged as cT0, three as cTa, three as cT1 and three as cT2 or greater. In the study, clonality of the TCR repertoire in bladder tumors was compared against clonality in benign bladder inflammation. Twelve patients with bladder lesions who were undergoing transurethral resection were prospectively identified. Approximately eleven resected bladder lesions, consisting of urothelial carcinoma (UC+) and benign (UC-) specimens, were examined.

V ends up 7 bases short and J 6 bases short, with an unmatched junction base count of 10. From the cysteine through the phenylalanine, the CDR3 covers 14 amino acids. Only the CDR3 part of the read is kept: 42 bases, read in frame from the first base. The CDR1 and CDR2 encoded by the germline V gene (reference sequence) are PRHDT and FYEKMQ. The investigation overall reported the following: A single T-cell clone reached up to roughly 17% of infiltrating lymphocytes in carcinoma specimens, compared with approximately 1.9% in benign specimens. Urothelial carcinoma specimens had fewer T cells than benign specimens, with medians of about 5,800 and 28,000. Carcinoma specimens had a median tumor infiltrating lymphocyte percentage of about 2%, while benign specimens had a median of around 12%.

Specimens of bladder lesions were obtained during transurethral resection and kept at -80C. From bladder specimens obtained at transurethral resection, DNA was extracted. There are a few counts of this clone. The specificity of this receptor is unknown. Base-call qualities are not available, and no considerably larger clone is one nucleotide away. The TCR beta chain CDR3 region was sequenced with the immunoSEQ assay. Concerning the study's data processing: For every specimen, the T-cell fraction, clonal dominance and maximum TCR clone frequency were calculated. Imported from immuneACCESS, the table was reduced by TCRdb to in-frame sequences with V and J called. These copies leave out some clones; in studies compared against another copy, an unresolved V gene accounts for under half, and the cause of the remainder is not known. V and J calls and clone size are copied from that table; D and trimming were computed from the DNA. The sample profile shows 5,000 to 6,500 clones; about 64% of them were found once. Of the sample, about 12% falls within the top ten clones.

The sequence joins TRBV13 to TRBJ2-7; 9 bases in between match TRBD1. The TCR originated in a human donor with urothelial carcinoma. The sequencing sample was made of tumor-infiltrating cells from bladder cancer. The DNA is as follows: TGTGCCAGCACCCTGGACAGGGGTCGGCGCGAGCAGTACTTC. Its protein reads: CASTLDRGRREQYF.